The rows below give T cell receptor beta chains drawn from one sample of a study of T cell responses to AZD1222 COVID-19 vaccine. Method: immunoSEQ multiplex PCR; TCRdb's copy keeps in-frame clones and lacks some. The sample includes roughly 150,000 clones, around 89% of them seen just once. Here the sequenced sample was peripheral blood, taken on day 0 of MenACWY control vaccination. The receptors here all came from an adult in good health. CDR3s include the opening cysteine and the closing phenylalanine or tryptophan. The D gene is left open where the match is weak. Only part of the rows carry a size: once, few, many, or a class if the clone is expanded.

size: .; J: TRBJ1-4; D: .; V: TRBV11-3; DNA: TGTGCCAGCAGCTACGGGACCGCTGCAACTAATGAAAAACTGTTTTTT; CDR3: CASSYGTAATNEKLFF
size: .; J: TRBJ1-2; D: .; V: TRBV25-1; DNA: TGTGCCAGCAGTGAATGGGGGGGAGGGAACGGCTACACCTTC; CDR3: CASSEWGGGNGYTF
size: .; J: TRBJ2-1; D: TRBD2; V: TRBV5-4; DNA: TGTGCCAGCAGCCTTTCAGCGGGAGGTACTTTCCATGAGCAGTTCTTC; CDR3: CASSLSAGGTFHEQFF
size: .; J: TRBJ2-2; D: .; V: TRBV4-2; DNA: TGTGCCAGCAGCCAAGACAGGGCGGGGACCGGGGAGCTGTTTTTT; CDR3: CASSQDRAGTGELFF
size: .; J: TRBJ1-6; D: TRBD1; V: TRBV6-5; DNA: TGTGCCAGCAGTTACGGGACAGGGAATAATTCACCCCTCCACTTT; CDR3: CASSYGTGNNSPLHF
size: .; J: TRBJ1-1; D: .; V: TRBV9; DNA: TGTGCCAGCAGCCTCTGGGGGGACACTGAAGCTTTCTTT; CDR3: CASSLWGDTEAFF
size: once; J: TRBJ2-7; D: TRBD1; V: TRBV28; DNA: TGTGCCAGCAGTTCCCTACAGGGGGCTTACGAGCAGTACTTC; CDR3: CASSSLQGAYEQYF
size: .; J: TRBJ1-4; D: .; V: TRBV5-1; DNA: TGCGCCAGCAGCTTGGCGCTGAGTCCTAATGAAAAACTGTTTTTT; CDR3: CASSLALSPNEKLFF
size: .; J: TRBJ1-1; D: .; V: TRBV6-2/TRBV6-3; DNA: TGTGCCAGCAGTTACGAGAACCCTGGCACTGAAGCTTTCTTT; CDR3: CASSYENPGTEAFF
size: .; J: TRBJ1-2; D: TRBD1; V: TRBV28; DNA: TGTGCCAGCAGCAGGGACAGTACTAACTATGGCTACACCTTC; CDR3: CASSRDSTNYGYTF
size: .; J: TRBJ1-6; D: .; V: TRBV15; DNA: TGTGCCACCAGCAGAGATCAGGTCTATCCGGTCCTCCACTTT; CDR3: CATSRDQVYPVLHF
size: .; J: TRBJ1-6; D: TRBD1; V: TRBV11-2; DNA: TGTGCCAGCAGCTTAGTTGTCAGGGGGAATTCACCCCTCCACTTT; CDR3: CASSLVVRGNSPLHF
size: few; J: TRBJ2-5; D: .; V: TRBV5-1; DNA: TGCGCCAGCAGCTTCGGGGGCCAGACAGAGACCCAGTACTTC; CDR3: CASSFGGQTETQYF
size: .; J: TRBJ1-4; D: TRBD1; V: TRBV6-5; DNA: TGTGCCAGCAGTCGAGACAGGGCTAATGAAAAACTGTTTTTT; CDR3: CASSRDRANEKLFF
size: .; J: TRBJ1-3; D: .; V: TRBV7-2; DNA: TGTGCCAGCAGCTTAGGGTCACATGATGGAAACACCATATATTTT; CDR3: CASSLGSHDGNTIYF
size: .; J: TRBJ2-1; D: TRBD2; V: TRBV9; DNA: TGTGCCAGCAGCCCAGAGACTAGCGGGGGCGATGAGCAGTTCTTC; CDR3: CASSPETSGGDEQFF
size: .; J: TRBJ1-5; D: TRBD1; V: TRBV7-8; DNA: TGTGCCAGCAGCTGGTACCGGGACAGGGATCAGCCCCAGCATTTT; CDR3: CASSWYRDRDQPQHF
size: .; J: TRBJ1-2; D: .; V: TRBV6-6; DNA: TGTGCCAGCACCTCAAACGGGTACAGCAACTATGGCTACACCTTC; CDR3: CASTSNGYSNYGYTF
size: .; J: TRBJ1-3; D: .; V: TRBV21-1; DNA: TGTGCCAGCACCCAGACAGGAACTGGAAACACCATATATTTT; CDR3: CASTQTGTGNTIYF
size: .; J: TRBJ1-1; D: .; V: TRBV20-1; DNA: TGCAGTGCTAGTGGAACTGAAGCTTTCTTT; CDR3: CSASGTEAFF
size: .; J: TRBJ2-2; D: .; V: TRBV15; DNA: TGTGCCACCAGCAGAAATATAGACACCGGGGAGCTGTTTTTT; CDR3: CATSRNIDTGELFF
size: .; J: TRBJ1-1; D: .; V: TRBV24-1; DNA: TGTGCCACCAGTGATTTGCAGTTCTTGGATGAAGCTTTCTTT; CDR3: CATSDLQFLDEAFF
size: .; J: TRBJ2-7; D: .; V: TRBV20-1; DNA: TGCAGTGCTTTAGTCAGCTACGAGCAGTACTTC; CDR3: CSALVSYEQYF
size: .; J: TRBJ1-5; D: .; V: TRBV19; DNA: TGTGCCAGTAGTATCGGTCGCAATCAGCCCCAGCATTTT; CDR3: CASSIGRNQPQHF
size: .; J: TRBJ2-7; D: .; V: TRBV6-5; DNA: TGTGCCAGCAGTTCCGGGTTCTACGAGCAGTACTTC; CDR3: CASSSGFYEQYF
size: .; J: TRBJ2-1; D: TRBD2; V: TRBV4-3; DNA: TGCGCCAGCAGCCACCGACTAGCGGGGGATGACAATGAGCAGTTCTTC; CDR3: CASSHRLAGDDNEQFF
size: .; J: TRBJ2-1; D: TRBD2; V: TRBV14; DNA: TGTGCCAGCAGCTTCCAACTAGCGGATGCCTACAATGAGCAGTTCTTC; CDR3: CASSFQLADAYNEQFF
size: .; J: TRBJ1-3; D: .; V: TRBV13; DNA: TGTGCCAGCAGCTTTGACAGGAATGGAAACACCATATATTTT; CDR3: CASSFDRNGNTIYF
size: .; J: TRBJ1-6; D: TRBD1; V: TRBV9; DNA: TGTGCCAGCAGCGGACCAGGACAGGGTGATAATTCACCCCTCCACTTT; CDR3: CASSGPGQGDNSPLHF
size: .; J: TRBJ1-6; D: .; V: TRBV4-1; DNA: TGCGCTGGGGGGGACTATAATTCACCCCTCCACTTT; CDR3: CAGGDYNSPLHF
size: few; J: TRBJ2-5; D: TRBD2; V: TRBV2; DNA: TGTGCCAGCAGGAGGAGGCGGGGGGGCCCGGAGACCCAGTACTTC; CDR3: CASRRRRGGPETQYF
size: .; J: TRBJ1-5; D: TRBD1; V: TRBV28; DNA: TGTGCCAGCAGTCGAACAGGGGATAGCAATCAGCCCCAGCATTTT; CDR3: CASSRTGDSNQPQHF
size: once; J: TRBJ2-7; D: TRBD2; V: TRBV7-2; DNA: TGTGCCAGCAGCCCTCAAGCGGGGAGCTCCTACGAGCAGTACTTC; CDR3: CASSPQAGSSYEQYF
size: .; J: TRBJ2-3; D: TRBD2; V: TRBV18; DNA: TGTGCCAGCTCACCACTAGGACTAGCGGACACAGATACGCAGTATTTT; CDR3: CASSPLGLADTDTQYF
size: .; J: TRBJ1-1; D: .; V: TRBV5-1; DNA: TGCGCCAGCAGCTTTAACGGGGGCACTAACACTGAAGCTTTCTTT; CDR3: CASSFNGGTNTEAFF
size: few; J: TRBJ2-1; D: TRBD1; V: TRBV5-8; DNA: TGTGCCAGCAGCTCCCTCCTCCGGGACAGGGCTATCTTAGGGCAGTTCTTC; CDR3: CASSSLLRDRAILGQFF
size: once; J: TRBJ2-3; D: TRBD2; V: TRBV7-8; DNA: TGTGCCAGCAGCATTGATCAGCGGGATCGAGGAGATACGCAGTATTTT; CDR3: CASSIDQRDRGDTQYF
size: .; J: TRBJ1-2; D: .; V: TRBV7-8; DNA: TGTGCCAGCAGCCAACGTTGGGGGGATATCGATGGCTACACCTTC; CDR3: CASSQRWGDIDGYTF
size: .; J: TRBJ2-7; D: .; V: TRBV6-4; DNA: TGTGCCAGCCGAAATCCCGAGCAGTACTTC; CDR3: CASRNPEQYF
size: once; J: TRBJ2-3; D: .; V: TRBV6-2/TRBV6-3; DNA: TGTGCCAGCAGTTACTCTCCCCGGGGCACCACAACAGATACGCAGTATTTT; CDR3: CASSYSPRGTTTDTQYF
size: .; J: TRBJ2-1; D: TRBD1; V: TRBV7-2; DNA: TGTGCCAGCAGCCAAGCCCCGGGACAGGGGATGAATGAGCAGTTCTTC; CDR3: CASSQAPGQGMNEQFF
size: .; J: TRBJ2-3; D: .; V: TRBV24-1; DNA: TGTGCCACCAGTGTGGGCAGCGCAGATACGCAGTATTTT; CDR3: CATSVGSADTQYF
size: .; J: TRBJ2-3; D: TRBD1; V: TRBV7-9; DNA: TGTGCCAGCGACTGGGGGCAGGGGGCAGATACGCAGTATTTT; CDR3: CASDWGQGADTQYF
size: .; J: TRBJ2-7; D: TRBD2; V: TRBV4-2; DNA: TGTGCCAGCAGCCAAGATAAGGGGCTAGCGGGAGCGGTGCAGTACTTC; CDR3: CASSQDKGLAGAVQYF
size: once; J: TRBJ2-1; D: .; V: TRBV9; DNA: TGTGCCAGCAGCGTCCAGTTATACAATGAGCAGTTCTTC; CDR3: CASSVQLYNEQFF
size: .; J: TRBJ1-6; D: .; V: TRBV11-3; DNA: TGTGCCAGCAGCGCCAGGAGCTCCTATAATTCACCCCTCCACTTT; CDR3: CASSARSSYNSPLHF
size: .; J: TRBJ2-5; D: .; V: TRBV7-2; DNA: TGTGCCAGCAGCTTAGTCCCGGCAGGGCGTGAGACCCAGTACTTC; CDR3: CASSLVPAGRETQYF
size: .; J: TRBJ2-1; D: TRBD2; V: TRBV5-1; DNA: TGCGCCAGCAGCCTAGCGGGAGGGCCGAATGAGCAGTTCTTC; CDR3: CASSLAGGPNEQFF
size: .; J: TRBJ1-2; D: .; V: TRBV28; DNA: TGTGCCAGCAGCCCCCTCACAGGGTATCACAATGGCTACACCTTC; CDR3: CASSPLTGYHNGYTF
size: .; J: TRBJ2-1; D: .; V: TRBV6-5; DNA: TGTGCCAGCAGGCGGCTAGTAGGGGGTGAGCAGTTCTTC; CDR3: CASRRLVGGEQFF
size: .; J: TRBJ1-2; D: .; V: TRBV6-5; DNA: TGTGCCAGCAGTACTCGGGGGGACGGAATCCGGAGCTACACCTTC; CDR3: CASSTRGDGIRSYTF
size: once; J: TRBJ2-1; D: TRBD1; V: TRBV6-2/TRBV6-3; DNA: TGTGCCAGCAGTTGGACAGGGGGAAGCGACAATGAGCAGTTCTTC; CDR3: CASSWTGGSDNEQFF
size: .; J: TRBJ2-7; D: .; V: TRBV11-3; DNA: TGTGCCAGCAGCTCGTCGACCTACGAGCAGTACTTC; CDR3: CASSSSTYEQYF